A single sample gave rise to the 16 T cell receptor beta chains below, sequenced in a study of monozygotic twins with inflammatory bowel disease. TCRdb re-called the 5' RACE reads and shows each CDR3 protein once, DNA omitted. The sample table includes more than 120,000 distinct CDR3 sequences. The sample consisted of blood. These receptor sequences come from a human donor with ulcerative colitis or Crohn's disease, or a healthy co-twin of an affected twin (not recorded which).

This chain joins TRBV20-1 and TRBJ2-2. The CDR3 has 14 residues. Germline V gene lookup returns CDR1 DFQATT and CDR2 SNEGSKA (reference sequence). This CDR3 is CSARGKWNTGELFF.

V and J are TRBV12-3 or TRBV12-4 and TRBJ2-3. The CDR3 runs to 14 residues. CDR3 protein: CASSLAGAPDTQYF.

The CDR3 is CASSLGASGPDNEQFF. The genes are TRBV7-2 and TRBJ2-1; as DNA is missing, the TRBD2 call by TCRdb cannot be tested. CDR1 SGHTA and CDR2 FQGNSA come from the germline V gene. This CDR3 region has 16 residues.

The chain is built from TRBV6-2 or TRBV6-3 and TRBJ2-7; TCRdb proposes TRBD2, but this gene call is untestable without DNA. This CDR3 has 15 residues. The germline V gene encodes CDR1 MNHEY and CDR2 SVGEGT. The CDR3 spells CASRSSGLPSYEQYF.

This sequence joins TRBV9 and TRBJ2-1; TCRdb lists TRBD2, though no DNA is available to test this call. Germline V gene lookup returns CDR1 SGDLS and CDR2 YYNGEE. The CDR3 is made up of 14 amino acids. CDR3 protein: CASSLGLPLDEQFF.

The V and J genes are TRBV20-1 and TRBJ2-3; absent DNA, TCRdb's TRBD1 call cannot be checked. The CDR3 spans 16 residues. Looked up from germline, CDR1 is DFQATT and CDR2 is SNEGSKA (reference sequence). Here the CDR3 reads CSAEDRGSARGDTQYF.

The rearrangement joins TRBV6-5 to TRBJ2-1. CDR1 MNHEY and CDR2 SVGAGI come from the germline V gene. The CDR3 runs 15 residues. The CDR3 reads CASSYLGGSYNEQFF.

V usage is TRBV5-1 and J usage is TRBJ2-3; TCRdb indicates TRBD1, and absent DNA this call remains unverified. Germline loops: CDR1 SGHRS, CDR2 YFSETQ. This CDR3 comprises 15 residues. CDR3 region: CASSLRTGMADTQYF.

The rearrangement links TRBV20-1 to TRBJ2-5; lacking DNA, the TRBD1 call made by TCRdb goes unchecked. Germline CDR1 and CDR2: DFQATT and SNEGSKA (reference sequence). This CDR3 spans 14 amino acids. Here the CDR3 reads CSARDLRGAETQYF.

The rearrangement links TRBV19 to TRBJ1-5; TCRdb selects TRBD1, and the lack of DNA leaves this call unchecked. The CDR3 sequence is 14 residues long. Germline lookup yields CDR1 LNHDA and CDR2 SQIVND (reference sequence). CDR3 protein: CASSLTAFNQPQHF.

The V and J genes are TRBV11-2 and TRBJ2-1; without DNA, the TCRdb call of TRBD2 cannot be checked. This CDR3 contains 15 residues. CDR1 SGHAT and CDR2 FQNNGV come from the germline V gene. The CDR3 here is CASSSQVLRGNEQFF.

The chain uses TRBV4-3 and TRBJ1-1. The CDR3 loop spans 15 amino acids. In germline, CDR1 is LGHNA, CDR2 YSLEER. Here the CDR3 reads CASSQWRGGSAEAFF.

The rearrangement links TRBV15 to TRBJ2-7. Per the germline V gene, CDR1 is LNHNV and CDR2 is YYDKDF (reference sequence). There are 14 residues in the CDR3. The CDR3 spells CATSVDRATYEQYF.

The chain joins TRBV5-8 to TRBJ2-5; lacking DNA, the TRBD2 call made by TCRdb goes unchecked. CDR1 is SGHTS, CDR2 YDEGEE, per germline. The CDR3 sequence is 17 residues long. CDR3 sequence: CASSLGQGRLAEETQYF.

CDR3 protein: CASNSLEGGSSYEQYF. V gene TRBV23-1 combines with J gene TRBJ2-7; TCRdb indicates TRBD2, and absent DNA this call remains unverified. TRBV23-1 is treated as an ORF (open reading frame) with a function not yet certain. CDR3 length: 16 residues.

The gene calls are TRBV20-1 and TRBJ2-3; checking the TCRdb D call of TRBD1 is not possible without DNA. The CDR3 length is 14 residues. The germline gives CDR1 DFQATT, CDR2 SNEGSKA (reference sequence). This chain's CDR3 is CSVRFGGGGDTQYF.